Listed below are T cell receptor beta chains from one sample, sequenced in a study of PD-1 blockade in classical Hodgkin lymphoma. Clones were read by immunoSEQ multiplex PCR, and TCRdb kept only the in-frame ones, dropping some. Of about 60,000 clones listed, approximately 90% were seen once; the top ten hold 8%. This specimen was peripheral blood mononuclear cells (PBMCs), taken before the fourth cycle of nivolumab. The receptors stem from a human donor with classical Hodgkin lymphoma. Both conserved end residues are part of each CDR3. A D gene is named only where the DNA matches it firmly. Some rows mark clone size as missing; the rest say once, few, many or name a class of expanded clone.

j_call d_call clone_size v_call cdr3_aa cdr3_nt
TRBJ2-5 NA NA TRBV10-3 CAINNGQSKETQYF TGTGCCATCAACAATGGACAGAGTAAGGAGACCCAGTACTTC
TRBJ1-5 NA NA TRBV25-1 CASGQSYSNQPQHF TGTGCCAGCGGTCAGTCGTATAGCAATCAGCCCCAGCATTTT
TRBJ2-7 NA NA TRBV7-9 CASSLPAVGGQYEQYF TGTGCCAGCAGCTTGCCCGCAGTGGGGGGACAGTACGAGCAGTACTTC
TRBJ2-1 NA NA TRBV7-6 CASSSNYNEQFF TGTGCCAGCAGCTCTAACTACAATGAGCAGTTCTTC
TRBJ2-7 NA NA TRBV28 CASSLVQGSYEQYF TGTGCCAGCAGTTTAGTCCAGGGCTCCTACGAGCAGTACTTC
TRBJ1-6 NA NA TRBV4-1 CASSQDPGPLHF TGCGCCAGCAGCCAAGACCCTGGACCCCTCCACTTT
TRBJ1-6 NA NA TRBV7-2 CASSQGWDRTSPLHF TGTGCCAGCAGCCAAGGGTGGGATAGAACTTCACCCCTCCACTTT
TRBJ2-1 NA once TRBV5-1 CASRLGGLSNEQFF TGCGCCAGCAGGCTAGGTGGACTATCTAATGAGCAGTTCTTC
TRBJ2-7 NA once TRBV6-5 CASSYYVGGQNEQYF TGTGCCAGCAGTTACTATGTAGGGGGGCAGAACGAGCAGTACTTC
TRBJ1-6 NA once TRBV6-1 CASSFPDSPLHF TGTGCCAGCAGCTTCCCGGATTCACCCCTCCACTTT
TRBJ2-7 NA NA TRBV28 CASSLAGYYEQYF TGTGCCAGCAGTTTGGCGGGGTACTACGAGCAGTACTTC
TRBJ2-7 NA once TRBV10-2 CASMGGGDWTPPREQYF TGCGCCAGCATGGGAGGAGGGGATTGGACACCGCCCCGCGAGCAGTACTTC
TRBJ2-7 NA NA TRBV7-2 CASRSGLHYEQYF TGTGCCAGCAGATCTGGACTTCACTACGAGCAGTACTTC
TRBJ2-1 TRBD1 NA TRBV19 CASSIADRGRNEQFF TGTGCCAGTAGTATAGCAGACAGGGGGCGGAATGAGCAGTTCTTC
TRBJ2-3 TRBD1 NA TRBV10-3 CAISELGQDRTDTQYF TGTGCCATCAGTGAATTGGGACAGGATCGCACAGATACGCAGTATTTT
TRBJ1-6 NA NA TRBV5-4 CASSLATVPNSPLHF TGTGCCAGCAGCTTGGCCACCGTTCCTAATTCACCCCTCCACTTT
TRBJ1-5 NA NA TRBV19 CASSIGAQPQHF TGTGCCAGTAGTATAGGGGCTCAGCCCCAGCATTTT
TRBJ1-2 NA NA TRBV27 CASSLGRGHGYTF TGTGCCAGCAGTTTAGGTAGGGGCCATGGCTACACCTTC
TRBJ1-5 NA NA TRBV18 CASSPQDTRNQPQHF TGTGCCAGCTCACCCCAGGACACCAGGAATCAGCCCCAGCATTTT
TRBJ2-3 TRBD2 NA TRBV18 CASSVQTGTNGDTQYF TGTGCCAGCTCAGTACAGACCGGGACTAACGGTGACACGCAGTATTTT
TRBJ1-2 NA NA TRBV2 CASSAISGRVTGNYTF TGTGCCAGCAGTGCGATTTCTGGGAGGGTGACGGGGAACTACACCTTC
TRBJ2-2 TRBD2 NA TRBV5-4 CASSLGTSGNTGELFF TGTGCCAGCAGCTTAGGGACTAGCGGAAACACCGGGGAGCTGTTTTTT
TRBJ2-1 NA NA TRBV18 CASSPGQILYNEQFF TGTGCCAGCTCACCGGGACAAATACTCTACAATGAGCAGTTCTTC
TRBJ2-7 NA NA TRBV5-1 CASSLSGQYEQYF TGCGCCAGCAGCTTGTCAGGGCAATACGAGCAGTACTTC
TRBJ2-7 TRBD2 NA TRBV6-1 CASSEGLATTYEQYF TGTGCCAGCAGTGAGGGACTAGCCACAACCTACGAGCAGTACTTC
TRBJ2-3 TRBD1 NA TRBV5-1 CASSSGQARRDTQYF TGCGCCAGCAGCTCCGGACAGGCCCGCCGAGATACGCAGTATTTT
TRBJ2-7 TRBD2 NA TRBV10-2 CASRLADSYEQYF TGCGCCAGTAGGCTAGCGGACTCCTACGAGCAGTACTTC
TRBJ2-7 TRBD2 NA TRBV28 CASSPSLRLSTSCEQYF TGTGCCAGCAGTCCATCCCTACGGTTGTCGACTAGCTGCGAGCAGTACTTC
TRBJ2-1 NA NA TRBV25-1 CASSDLSTEQFF TGTGCCAGCAGTGACCTGAGCACCGAGCAGTTCTTC
TRBJ2-1 NA NA TRBV19 CASSSEVWEFSYNEQFF TGTGCCAGTAGTAGTGAGGTGTGGGAGTTTTCCTACAATGAGCAGTTCTTC
TRBJ2-5 NA NA TRBV10-3 CAISESRGVETQYF TGTGCCATCAGTGAGTCGAGGGGAGTGGAGACCCAGTACTTC
TRBJ1-2 NA few TRBV19 CASSIQGPYGYTF TGTGCCAGTAGTATTCAGGGGCCCTATGGCTACACCTTC
TRBJ1-5 NA NA TRBV19 CASSRDPNQPQHF TGTGCCAGTAGTAGGGACCCGAATCAGCCCCAGCATTTT
TRBJ2-3 NA few TRBV29-1 CSSLRGFDTDTQYF TGCAGCTCGCTTAGGGGCTTCGACACAGATACGCAGTATTTT
TRBJ1-4 NA NA TRBV5-1 CASSFRPVGTPVGPTNEKLFF TGCGCCAGCAGCTTCCGCCCGGTCGGGACACCGGTGGGTCCAACTAATGAAAAACTGTTTTTT
TRBJ2-3 NA NA TRBV18 CASSQAGTDTQYF TGTGCCAGCTCACAGGCAGGCACAGATACGCAGTATTTT
TRBJ1-2 NA NA TRBV7-2 CASSLAGADYGYTF TGTGCCAGCAGCTTAGCCGGGGCCGACTATGGCTACACCTTC
TRBJ2-7 NA NA TRBV4-2 CASSPSGLTRGEQYF TGTGCCAGCAGCCCATCCGGGCTTACTCGGGGGGAGCAGTACTTC
TRBJ2-3 NA NA TRBV5-4 CASSFPTADTQYF TGTGCCAGCAGCTTCCCGACAGCAGATACGCAGTATTTT
TRBJ1-6 TRBD1 NA TRBV19 CATGTGSGNSPLHF TGTGCCACGGGGACAGGGAGCGGCAATTCACCCCTCCACTTT
TRBJ1-1 NA NA TRBV7-3 CASSLSRGAAEAFF TGTGCCAGCAGCTTATCCAGGGGCGCCGCTGAAGCTTTCTTT
TRBJ2-7 TRBD1 NA TRBV19 CASSLPGQPYEQYF TGTGCCAGTAGTTTACCGGGACAGCCTTACGAGCAGTACTTC